These 10 T cell receptor beta chains were all obtained from the same sample, sequenced in a study of blood T cell repertoires in COVID-19. This table comes from immunoSEQ multiplex PCR, and its TCRdb copy is limited to in-frame clones, with some not included. The data hold roughly 290,000 clones, with about 89% observed a single time. The sample comprised peripheral blood. Source of these receptors: an older woman with acute or convalescent COVID-19.

This clone was observed once. The chain combines TRBV6-6 with TRBJ1-5, with D unresolved. The CDR3 spans 17 residues. With 5 bases removed from V and 5 bases from J, the gap between germline ends came to 22 bases. Germline CDR1 MNHNY, CDR2 SVGAGI (reference sequence). CDR3 coding DNA: TGTGCCAGCAGTCCTCTTCGTCCTGAGGGTGGCGATCAGCCCCAGCATTTT. Protein: CASSPLRPEGGDQPQHF.

The V gene is TRBV13, the J gene TRBJ2-7; TRBD1 is a possible D gene (6 bases). This CDR3 is built from 15 residues. Per the germline V gene, CDR1 is PRHDT and CDR2 is FYEKMQ (reference sequence). The V end lost 5 bases, the J end lost 3 bases, and 17 bases lay between the germline ends. CDR3: CASSPPGAADYEQYF. CDR3 coding DNA: TGTGCCAGCAGCCCCCCAGGGGCGGCCGACTACGAGCAGTACTTC.

The V gene is TRBV18, the J gene TRBJ2-2; no clear D. Germline values: CDR1 KGHSH, CDR2 LQKENI. The CDR3 covers 12 residues. V was cut by 2 bases and J by 9 bases, with 7 bases left in between. Written as DNA, the CDR3 is TGTGCCAGCTCACCAGGGCAGAGGGAGCTGTTTTTT. It yields the protein CASSPGQRELFF.

This clone was detected once. This sequence joins TRBV6-6 and TRBJ1-6; D is unresolved. V lost 2 bases and J 10 bases, leaving 6 bases between the germline ends. Germline V lookup: CDR1 MNHNY, CDR2 SVGAGI (reference sequence). The CDR3 runs 12 residues. The CDR3 is CASSYRESPLHF. The CDR3 bases are TGTGCCAGCAGTTACCGAGAGTCACCCCTCCACTTT.

CDR3 DNA sequence: TGTGCCAGCAGCCAGGGACAGGGTACAGAGACCCAGTACTTC. It codes for CASSQGQGTETQYF. The chain carries TRBV14 and TRBJ2-5; TRBD1 matches 9 bases. With V trimmed by 3 bases and J by 4 bases, 3 bases remained unmatched. The V gene's germline CDR1 is SGHDN and CDR2 FVKESK. The CDR3 loop spans 14 amino acids.

The chain has TRBV18 and TRBJ1-1; weak D call: TRBD1 (5 bases). V gave up 3 bases and J gave up 3 bases, with 8 bases separating them. This CDR3 has 13 residues. Looked up from germline, CDR1 is KGHSH and CDR2 is LQKENI. The CDR3 DNA is TGTGCCAGCTCACCTGGGGCGGACACTGAAGCTTTCTTT. Protein product: CASSPGADTEAFF.

The CDR3 loop reads CAISERQGDQPQHF. The CDR3 nucleotides read TGTGCCATCAGCGAAAGACAGGGGGATCAGCCCCAGCATTTT. V is TRBV10-3 and J is TRBJ1-5; 9 nucleotides line up with TRBD1. After removal of 6 bases from V and 5 bases from J, the junction contained 5 bases not matched to a gene. The CDR3 spans 14 residues. The germline gives CDR1 ENHRY, CDR2 SYGVKD.

V gene TRBV28 combines with J gene TRBJ1-2; unclear D gene. Between the trimmed V and J ends, which lost 4 bases and 8 bases, there was a span of 8 bases. Per the germline V gene, CDR1 is MDHEN and CDR2 is SYDVKM. The length of the CDR3 is 11 residues. CDR3 region: CASSSVRGYTF. CDR3 sequence (DNA): TGTGCCAGCAGTTCGGTCCGGGGCTACACCTTC.

The V gene is TRBV7-2, the J gene TRBJ2-7, with D hard to call. The CDR3 extends over 14 amino acids. The V end was cut by 2 bases, the J end by 4 bases, with 12 bases between. Germline CDR1 is SGHTA and CDR2 is FQGNSA. The CDR3 sequence: CASSLNSLLYEQYF. In DNA, the CDR3 is TGTGCCAGCAGCTTAAACTCCTTACTGTACGAGCAGTACTTC.

The chain is built from TRBV19 and TRBJ1-5, with a weak D call TRBD1 (5 bases). CDR1 and CDR2 from the germline V gene are LNHDA and SQIVND (reference sequence). Deletions cut 1 base from V and 1 base from J, with 11 bases between. This CDR3 comprises 16 residues. The CDR3 region is CASSIVGGASNQPQHF. The CDR3 DNA is TGTGCCAGTAGTATAGTGGGAGGGGCGAGCAATCAGCCCCAGCATTTT.